Relative to its sample, the clone carrying this TCR beta chain is medium-sized. Its antigen is undetermined. Per germline, CDR1 LGHNA and CDR2 YSLEER. Trimming removed 3 bases at V and 8 bases at J, with 8 bases between. This CDR3 region has 12 residues. The study, taken as a whole, reports: The larger cohort examined one V-J beta rearrangement, not whole repertoires. Tumor Tregs overlapped most with tumor, then blood, naive CD4+ cells. In terms of TCR gene usage, tumor memory CD4+ T cells clustered together with blood and lymph node memory CD4+ cells, as well as with lymph node naive CD4+ cells.

Tregs were sorted as CD4+CD25+CD127-/low cells. Constant-region reverse primers amplified full-length variable regions, followed by semi-nested Nested Universal Primer A PCR. TCRdb re-called the 5' RACE reads with MiXCR, one entry per CDR3 protein. The sample has some 9,200 distinct CDR3 sequences, 11% to 15% seen once. The V and J genes are TRBV4-3 and TRBJ2-1; no clear D gene. The specimen sequenced was Tregs sorted from blood. The TCR was taken from a female donor with breast cancer. CDR3 amino acids: CASSQAGDEQFF. DNA of the CDR3: TGCGCCAGCAGCCAGGCAGGCGATGAGCAGTTCTTC.